The 31 T cell receptor beta chains below all came from one sample that was sequenced in a study of cytomegalovirus exposure and HLA in healthy donors. PCR primers comprised 60 Vbeta and 13 Jbeta primers. The assay was immunoSEQ multiplex PCR, and TCRdb's table has in-frame clones only and misses some. This sample has 150,000 to 200,000 clones, with more than 65% found just once. Input material: PBMCs. The receptors come from a woman in her twenties or thirties in good health and CMV-seropositive.

The rearrangement uses TRBV6-6 and TRBJ1-1, with 7 bases matching TRBD1. The CDR3 length is 12 residues. Germline V gene data show CDR1 as MNHNY and CDR2 as SVGAGI (reference sequence). J gave up 5 bases and V 6 bases, and 3 bases lay outside the gene matches. In DNA form, the CDR3 reads TGTGCCAGCAGCGACAGGGTTACTGAAGCTTTCTTT. Translated: CASSDRVTEAFF.

V usage is TRBV28 and J usage is TRBJ1-3; maybe TRBD1 (6 bases). From germline, CDR1 is MDHEN and CDR2 SYDVKM. V lost 6 bases and J lost 4, with 19 bases in between. The CDR3 contains 16 residues. This CDR3 is CASRPRSTGNGNTIYF. CDR3 coding DNA: TGTGCCAGCAGGCCCCGCTCCACAGGGAACGGAAACACCATATATTTT. The full variable domain, rest sourced from reference TRBV28 and TRBJ1-3, is DVKVTQSSRYLVKRTGEKVFLECVQDMDHENMFWYRQDPGLGLRLIYFSYDVKMKEKGDIPEGYSVSREKKERFSLILESASTNQTSMYLCASRPRSTGNGNTIYFGEGSWLTVV.

The chain couples TRBV18 to TRBJ1-6, with D tentatively TRBD1 (6 bases). Germline values: CDR1 KGHSH, CDR2 LQKENI. V was trimmed by 3 bases and J by 6 bases, leaving 12 bases between them. The CDR3 runs to 15 residues. CDR3 sequence: CASSPNDRFNSPLHF. Here the CDR3 DNA reads TGTGCCAGCTCACCGAACGACAGGTTTAATTCACCCCTCCACTTT. Using reference TRBV18 and TRBJ1-6 for the parts outside the CDR3, the full variable domain is NAGVMQNPRHLVRRRGQEARLRCSPMKGHSHVYWYRQLPEEGLKFMVYLQKENIIDESGMPKERFSAEFPKEGPSILRIQQVVRGDSAAYFCASSPNDRFNSPLHFGNGTRLTVT.

In this sample, this clone turned up a few times. The rearrangement joins TRBV10-3 to TRBJ1-5; TRBD1 might be the D (5 bases). The CDR3 contains 14 residues. Germline values: CDR1 ENHRY, CDR2 SYGVKD. V was cut by 9 bases and J by 0 bases, with 12 bases left in between. The CDR3 DNA reads TGTGCCATTTCCAGGGCCGATAGCAATCAGCCCCAGCATTTT. Amino acid sequence: CAISRADSNQPQHF.

The chain links TRBV5-4 to TRBJ2-5; 7 bases align to TRBD2. This CDR3 has 13 residues. Germline V lookup: CDR1 SGHNT, CDR2 YYREEE (reference sequence). Losses at the gene ends were 5 bases for V and 4 bases for J; bases not matched to a gene: 5. The DNA for the CDR3 is TGTGCCAGCAGAGCGGGGACCAGAGAGACCCAGTACTTC. This translates into CASRAGTRETQYF.

The chain carries TRBV5-1 and TRBJ2-3; a possible D gene is TRBD2 (6 bases). The CDR3 covers 14 residues. CDR1 and CDR2 from the germline V gene are SGHRS and YFSETQ. V shed 4 bases and J shed 5 bases, with 14 bases lying between them. CDR3 amino acids: CASSRGAPGDTQYF. The CDR3 DNA reads TGCGCCAGCAGCCGCGGGGCCCCGGGAGATACGCAGTATTTT.

This clone has a single count. The chain uses TRBV28 and TRBJ1-2, with a weak D call TRBD1 (6 bases). Per the germline V gene, CDR1 is MDHEN and CDR2 is SYDVKM. The V end was cut by 10 bases, the J end by 0 bases, with 15 bases between. The CDR3 runs 14 residues. The CDR3 coding sequence is TGTGCCATAGGCTACAGGGATCCTAACTATGGCTACACCTTC. This codes for CAIGYRDPNYGYTF.

CDR3 region: CASIGQGAGNYGYTF. The CDR3 region has the DNA TGTGCCAGCATTGGGCAGGGGGCTGGTAACTATGGCTACACCTTC. The chain employs TRBV27 and TRBJ1-2, with 8 bases that match TRBD1. This CDR3 region has 15 residues. Germline lookup yields CDR1 MNHEY and CDR2 SMNVEV (reference sequence). Unmatched junction bases numbered 8, after V lost 7 bases and J lost 1 base.

This clone was seen a single time. The V gene is TRBV7-5, the J gene TRBJ2-1; the DNA was not used to check the table's D call, TRBD1. TRBV7-5 is reported as a pseudogene. The CDR3 extends over 15 amino acids. The CDR3 region is CARSLRDRGLGEQFF. The CDR3 DNA sequence: TGTGCCAGAAGCCTCCGGGACAGGGGGCTTGGGGAGCAGTTCTTC.

This clone showed up just a few times. The chain recombines TRBV4-1 with TRBJ1-4, with 12 bases aligning to TRBD1. Looked up from germline, CDR1 is MGHRA and CDR2 is YSYEKL. The CDR3 contains 16 residues. Trimming took 1 base from V and 7 from J; bases not matched to a gene: 4. The CDR3 protein is CASSQAGTGGVEKLFF. The CDR3 DNA reads as TGCGCCAGCAGCCAAGCCGGGACAGGGGGCGTTGAAAAACTGTTTTTT.

The chain carries TRBV19 and TRBJ1-1; TRBD1 matches at 9 bases. V lost 5 bases to trimming and J lost 1 base; unmatched junction nucleotides: 5. Germline V CDR1 and CDR2: LNHDA, SQIVND (reference sequence). The CDR3 consists of 15 residues. CDR3 sequence reads: CASSAHRGRNTEAFF. The CDR3 DNA sequence: TGTGCCAGTAGTGCGCACAGGGGGCGGAACACTGAAGCTTTCTTT.

The chain carries TRBV19 and TRBJ1-2; D is uncertain. This CDR3 is built from 13 residues. V gave up 3 bases and J gave up 6 bases, with 11 bases separating them. Germline values: CDR1 LNHDA, CDR2 SQIVND (reference sequence). CDR3 DNA: TGTGCCAGTAGTATGTATCCGGGAGATGGCTACACCTTC. Translation: CASSMYPGDGYTF.

V is TRBV28 and J is TRBJ1-5, with 7 positions matching TRBD1. The V and J ends lost 5 bases and 5 bases, in that order; junction bases with no gene match: 6. Germline CDR1 and CDR2: MDHEN and SYDVKM. The CDR3 consists of 14 residues. The CDR3 spells CASSPTGADQPQHF. The CDR3, as DNA: TGTGCCAGCAGTCCCACAGGGGCGGATCAGCCCCAGCATTTT.

The V and J genes are TRBV6-5 and TRBJ2-3; 7 bases line up with TRBD2. Germline CDR1 reads MNHEY; CDR2 reads SVGAGI. The CDR3 contains 14 residues. V trimming: 6 bases; J trimming: 1 base; junction bases outside the gene matches: 4. CDR3 DNA sequence: TGTGCCAGCAGCCGCCGGGGGGGCACAGATACGCAGTATTTT. It yields the protein CASSRRGGTDTQYF.

This chain uses TRBV5-4 with TRBJ1-6; D unclear. V lost 2 bases and J lost 5, with 11 bases in between. Looked up from germline, CDR1 is SGHNT and CDR2 is YYREEE (reference sequence). This CDR3 spans 15 amino acids. As DNA, the CDR3 is TGTGCCAGCAGCTTCCCCTCAACAGATAATTCACCCCTCCACTTT. Translation: CASSFPSTDNSPLHF.

V usage is TRBV30 and J usage is TRBJ2-5, with 9 bases fitting TRBD1. The ends lost 4 bases at V and 0 bases at J; junction bases unmatched: 3. Germline V lookup: CDR1 GTSNPN, CDR2 SVGIG (reference sequence). The CDR3 totals 14 residues. The CDR3 sequence is CAWNRDRDQETQYF. The CDR3 coding sequence is TGTGCCTGGAACCGGGACAGGGACCAAGAGACCCAGTACTTC.

The chain couples TRBV12-1 to TRBJ2-2; the table's D call, TRBD2, was not checked against the DNA. TRBV12-1 corresponds to a pseudogene. The CDR3 runs to 16 residues. In DNA, the CDR3 is TGTGCCAGCAGCTGCCGACTAGCGGGCTGCACCGGGGAGCTGTTTTTT. Translated: CASSCRLAGCTGELFF.

V gene TRBV7-2 combines with J gene TRBJ2-5; 7 nucleotides line up with TRBD2. Germline CDR1 SGHTA, CDR2 FQGNSA. This CDR3 has 15 residues. Trimming cost V 1 base and J 1 base; bases outside gene matches: 3. The CDR3: CASSLGGGVQETQYF. CDR3 bases: TGTGCCAGCAGCTTAGGGGGAGGGGTCCAAGAGACCCAGTACTTC.

This clone was seen just once. The chain joins TRBV4-2 to TRBJ2-3, with TRBD1 identical over 8 bases. Trimming cost V 1 base and J 4 bases; bases outside gene matches: 16. The length of the CDR3 is 19 residues. The germline V gene has CDR1 LGHNA and CDR2 YNFKEQ. The CDR3 coding sequence is TGTGCCAGCAGCCAAGCCGACTACAGGACAGGGACGAGCGCAGATACGCAGTATTTT. Protein product: CASSQADYRTGTSADTQYF.

V gene TRBV7-2 combines with J gene TRBJ2-3, with 10 bases matching TRBD2. Per the germline V gene, CDR1 is SGHTA and CDR2 is FQGNSA. Trimming removed 5 bases from V and 4 bases from J; junction bases left unmatched: 6. The CDR3 loop spans 15 amino acids. CDR3 sequence: CASSPRGLAADTQYF. DNA of the CDR3: TGTGCCAGCAGCCCGAGAGGACTAGCGGCAGATACGCAGTATTTT.

This clone was seen once. The chain uses TRBV11-2 and TRBJ1-5, with a weak D call TRBD1 (6 bases). CDR3 length: 16 amino acids. In germline, CDR1 is SGHAT, CDR2 FQNNGV. The V gene lost 5 bases and the J gene lost 3 bases, with 17 bases spanning the gap. The CDR3 coding sequence is TGTGCCAGCAGCACCCGGGGGGCGATAGCCAATCAGCCCCAGCATTTT. Residues: CASSTRGAIANQPQHF.

The chain carries TRBV9 and TRBJ2-3; perhaps TRBD1 as D (6 bases). The CDR3 totals 13 residues. The germline V gene has CDR1 SGDLS and CDR2 YYNGEE. V was cut by 0 bases and J by 4 bases, with 6 bases left in between. CDR3 sequence (DNA): TGTGCCAGCAGCGTAGCAGGGGCAGATACGCAGTATTTT. This translates into CASSVAGADTQYF. Drawing the rest from reference TRBV9 and TRBJ2-3, the complete variable domain is DSGVTQTPKHLITATGQRVTLRCSPRSGDLSVYWYQQSLDQGLQFLIQYYNGEERAKGNILERFSAQQFPDLHSELNLSSLELGDSALYFCASSVAGADTQYFGPGTRLTVL.

The chain couples TRBV9 to TRBJ2-7; no clear D gene. The CDR3 extends over 15 amino acids. Trimming left V 0 bases short and J 1 base short, with 11 bases between. Germline V lookup: CDR1 SGDLS, CDR2 YYNGEE. The CDR3 protein is CASSVAPAESYEQYF. The CDR3 region has the DNA TGTGCCAGCAGCGTAGCTCCTGCAGAATCCTACGAGCAGTACTTC.

This clone showed up just a few times. The CDR3 here is CAISEGRGIAATGELFF. The CDR3 DNA follows: TGTGCCATCAGTGAAGGGAGGGGGATAGCGGCTACCGGGGAGCTGTTTTTT. V is TRBV10-3 and J is TRBJ2-2, with D maybe TRBD2 (7 bases). Germline values: CDR1 ENHRY, CDR2 SYGVKD. This CDR3 is built from 17 residues. Trimming removed 3 bases at V and 5 bases at J, with 19 bases between.

The rearrangement joins TRBV28 to TRBJ2-1, with D tentatively TRBD2 (5 bases). The germline gives CDR1 MDHEN, CDR2 SYDVKM. V lost 3 bases to trimming and J lost 5 bases, with 11 bases between them. The CDR3 contains 14 residues. The CDR3 loop is CASSFREGHNEQFF. As DNA, the CDR3 is TGTGCCAGCAGTTTTAGAGAGGGCCACAATGAGCAGTTCTTC.

J is TRBJ1-4 and V is TRBV9, with TRBD1 as a possible D gene (6 bases). Trimming removed 5 bases at V and 3 bases at J, with 11 bases between. This CDR3 has 14 amino acids. Germline loops: CDR1 SGDLS, CDR2 YYNGEE. CDR3 DNA: TGTGCCAGCAGTTCCGGACAGTCTAATGAAAAACTGTTTTTT. This translates into CASSSGQSNEKLFF.

This clone was detected a few times. This specimen includes other DNA sequences encoding the same CDR3. The chain joins TRBV28 to TRBJ1-4; 9 positions agree with TRBD1. The V segment lost 5 bases and the J segment 8 bases; nucleotides outside the gene matches: 6. Germline-derived CDR1 and CDR2 are MDHEN and SYDVKM. The CDR3 totals 14 residues. The CDR3 sequence: CASSRGQGREKLFF. The CDR3 DNA follows: TGTGCCAGCAGTAGAGGACAGGGGCGGGAAAAACTGTTTTTT.

The rearrangement joins TRBV9 to TRBJ2-1, with a weak D call TRBD1 (6 bases). Germline V CDR1 and CDR2: SGDLS, YYNGEE. There are 15 residues in the CDR3. Trimming removed 0 bases from V and 1 base from J, with 8 bases in between. CDR3 in amino acids: CASSVEQGSYNEQFF. Written as DNA, the CDR3 is TGTGCCAGCAGCGTAGAACAGGGTTCCTACAATGAGCAGTTCTTC.

This chain joins TRBV28 and TRBJ1-1; the match to TRBD1 covers 9 bases. The germline V gene encodes CDR1 MDHEN and CDR2 SYDVKM. The V segment lost 3 bases and the J segment 0 bases; nucleotides outside the gene matches: 5. CDR3 length equals 16 residues. The CDR3 DNA reads TGTGCCAGCAGTTTCCGGACAGGGGACATGAACACTGAAGCTTTCTTT. Translation gives CASSFRTGDMNTEAFF.

A single count supports this clone. This rearrangement joins TRBV7-9 to TRBJ2-7; 9 positions match TRBD2. Germline CDR1 SEHNR, CDR2 FQNEAQ (reference sequence). V trimming: 5 bases; J trimming: 2 bases; junction bases outside the gene matches: 19. This CDR3 spans 19 amino acids. CDR3 bases: TGTGCCAGCAGCCCCCGACGTGCCGCCGAAGCGGGGGGAGCCTACGAGCAGTACTTC. Amino acids: CASSPRRAAEAGGAYEQYF.

The chain employs TRBV19 and TRBJ2-4; D possibly corresponds to TRBD1 (6 bases). The CDR3 totals 14 residues. Looked up from germline, CDR1 is LNHDA and CDR2 is SQIVND (reference sequence). Trimming removed 7 bases from V and 4 bases from J, with 14 bases in between. The CDR3, as DNA: TGTGCCAGTACCTCTGGGGGCGGTAAAAACATTCAGTACTTC. Amino acids: CASTSGGGKNIQYF. Full variable domain (outside the CDR3, taken from reference TRBV19 and TRBJ2-4): DGGITQSPKYLFRKEGQNVTLSCEQNLNHDAMYWYRQDPGQGLRLIYYSQIVNDFQKGDIAEGYSVSREKKESFPLTVTSAQKNPTAFYLCASTSGGGKNIQYFGAGTRLSVL.